The 17 T cell receptor beta chains listed next were all sequenced from one sample in a study of blood T cell repertoires in COVID-19. This table comes from immunoSEQ multiplex PCR, and its TCRdb copy is limited to in-frame clones, with some not included. The sample lists approximately 80,000 clones, over 75% occurring once. Sequenced sample: peripheral blood. Receptors originate from a woman older than 75 with COVID-19, enrolled during active disease.

CDR3 bases: TGTGCCAGCAGCCTCCAGGGGGCCGGGGCCAACGTCCTGACTTTC. Its protein product is CASSLQGAGANVLTF. The chain employs TRBV7-3 and TRBJ2-6; TRBD1 matches 8 bases. The V segment lost 5 bases and the J segment 4 bases; nucleotides outside the gene matches: 4. This CDR3 spans 15 amino acids. Germline lookup yields CDR1 SGHTA and CDR2 FQGTGA.

The chain employs TRBV19 and TRBJ2-3; 9 nucleotides agree with TRBD2. The CDR3 consists of 16 residues. The J segment lost 0 bases and the V segment lost 5 bases, leaving 6 bases of the junction unmatched. CDR1 and CDR2 from the germline V gene are LNHDA and SQIVND (reference sequence). Here the CDR3 reads CASSLRAGGSTDTQYF. The CDR3 bases are TGTGCCAGTAGTCTTCGAGCGGGGGGAAGCACAGATACGCAGTATTTT.

This clone has ten or more counts. The rearrangement links TRBV2 to TRBJ2-6; D is unresolved. V was shortened by 3 bases and J by 1 base, with 4 bases between the two germline ends. CDR3 length: 14 residues. The germline CDR1 and CDR2 sequences are SNHLY and FYNNEI. The CDR3 DNA is TGTGCCAGCAGTGACGGGTCTGGGGCCAACGTCCTGACTTTC. Translation gives CASSDGSGANVLTF.

The chain carries TRBV7-3 and TRBJ2-1, with TRBD2 matching 10 bases. The V gene's germline CDR1 is SGHTA and CDR2 FQGTGA. V lost 3 bases to trimming and J lost 7 bases; unmatched junction nucleotides: 9. This CDR3 is 16 amino acids long. The CDR3 coding sequence is TGTGCCAGCAGCTTGAGAGCTAGCGGGGGATCAAATGAGCAGTTCTTC. Protein sequence: CASSLRASGGSNEQFF.

The V call is TRBV11-3, the J call TRBJ2-3; 7 positions match TRBD1. The CDR3 runs 15 residues. Germline trimming cut 2 bases from V and 4 bases from J; bases unmatched to any gene: 6. The germline gives CDR1 SGHNT, CDR2 YENEEA. This chain's CDR3 is CASSLSQGDADTQYF. CDR3 nucleotides: TGTGCCAGCAGCTTAAGCCAGGGGGACGCAGATACGCAGTATTTT.

The chain combines TRBV24-1 with TRBJ1-2; TRBD1 matches 11 bases. The CDR3 has 15 amino acids. Per germline, CDR1 KGHDR and CDR2 SFDVKD. V lost 2 bases, J lost 5 bases, and 3 bases stayed unmatched. The CDR3 DNA is TGTGCCACCAGTGATTGGGACAGGGGGGGATATGGCTACACCTTC. Its protein is CATSDWDRGGYGYTF.

The DNA of the CDR3 is TGCACCAGCAGCCGACGGGACACCGATAGGGAAAAACTGTTTTTT. As protein: CTSSRRDTDREKLFF. The chain joins TRBV1 to TRBJ1-4; the DNA was not compared with TRBD1, the D call given in the table. TRBV1 is reported as a pseudogene. CDR3 length: 15 amino acids.

CDR3 residues: CASGLILGSSGTDTQYF. CDR3 in DNA: TGTGCTAGTGGTTTGATCCTAGGGAGTTCAGGCACAGATACGCAGTATTTT. The V gene is TRBV12-5, the J gene TRBJ2-3, with D maybe TRBD2 (5 bases). Germline V gene lookup returns CDR1 LGHNT and CDR2 FRNRAP. The CDR3 runs to 17 residues. V was pared by 2 bases and J by 1 base, with 16 bases between.

The rearrangement joins TRBV9 to TRBJ2-7, with TRBD2 matching over 10 bases. The V segment lost 0 bases and the J segment 5 bases; nucleotides outside the gene matches: 2. CDR1 is SGDLS, CDR2 YYNGEE, per germline. The CDR3 is 14 residues long. CDR3 sequence reads: CASSVVAGGNEQYF. For the CDR3, the DNA is TGTGCCAGCAGCGTAGTAGCGGGAGGTAACGAGCAGTACTTC.

This clone was recorded once. The chain employs TRBV28 and TRBJ2-3; tentatively, D is TRBD2 (5 bases). The CDR3 contains 14 residues. V was clipped by 5 bases and J by 2 bases, with 11 bases between them. The germline V gene encodes CDR1 MDHEN and CDR2 SYDVKM. The CDR3 nucleotides are TGTGCCAGCAGTGCAGCTAGCCCCACAGATACGCAGTATTTT. This sequence encodes CASSAASPTDTQYF.

The rearrangement uses TRBV7-3 and TRBJ2-5, with 7 positions matching TRBD2. The CDR3 covers 14 residues. Germline assignment: CDR1 SGHTA and CDR2 FQGTGA. V shed 6 bases, J shed 4 bases, and the junction held 8 bases outside the gene matches. The CDR3 sequence is CASRERAGLETQYF. CDR3 DNA sequence: TGTGCCAGCAGGGAAAGAGCGGGGTTAGAGACCCAGTACTTC.

V and J are TRBV29-1 and TRBJ2-3; 7 nucleotides match TRBD2. This CDR3 is built from 15 residues. V lost 1 base and J lost 4; bases outside the gene matches: 8. Looked up from germline, CDR1 is SQVTM and CDR2 is ANQGSEA. The CDR3 nucleotides are TGCAGCGTTGAAGTTATGCGGGAGCCCGCAGATACGCAGTATTTT. Translating it yields CSVEVMREPADTQYF.

The sample holds a few counts of this clone. The V gene is TRBV12-5, the J gene TRBJ1-5; 7 bases are a match to TRBD1. V shed 6 bases and J 5 bases; nucleotides not matched to a gene: 10. The V gene's germline CDR1 is LGHNT and CDR2 FRNRAP. The CDR3 loop spans 15 amino acids. The CDR3 region is CASGATGFGDQPQHF. For the CDR3, the DNA is TGTGCTAGTGGAGCGACAGGGTTCGGGGATCAGCCCCAGCATTTT.

The rearrangement uses TRBV2 and TRBJ2-1, with 9 positions matching TRBD1. This CDR3 has 15 amino acids. The V gene end was trimmed by 6 bases and the J gene end by 3 bases; junction bases not matched to a gene: 6. Germline CDR1 is SNHLY and CDR2 is FYNNEI. The CDR3 loop is CASRPDRGSYNEQFF. DNA for the CDR3: TGTGCCAGCAGGCCGGACAGGGGAAGCTACAATGAGCAGTTCTTC.

The chain couples TRBV6-2 or TRBV6-3 to TRBJ2-7, with TRBD2 identical over 14 bases. The CDR3 spans 14 residues. Germline V CDR1 and CDR2: MNHEY, SVGEGT. With 6 bases clipped from V and 11 bases from J, the junction kept 9 bases outside the gene matches. The CDR3 DNA sequence: TGTGCCAGCAGCCAACGGACTAGCGGGGGGTTAAAGTACTTC. Protein product: CASSQRTSGGLKYF.

The chain uses TRBV4-3 and TRBJ2-7, with a possible D match to TRBD2 (7 bases). CDR1 and CDR2 (germline): LGHNA, YSLEER. V lost 0 bases and J lost 3, with 12 bases in between. CDR3 size: 15 residues. The CDR3 DNA reads as TGCGCCAGCAGCCAAGATTGGGGAGGGGGCTACGAGCAGTACTTC. This sequence encodes CASSQDWGGGYEQYF.

This CDR3 reads CASSREGISEAFF. CDR3 nucleotides: TGTGCCAGTAGTCGGGAGGGGATCTCTGAAGCTTTCTTT. The J gene is TRBJ1-1, the V gene TRBV19; possibly TRBD1 for D (5 bases). Trimming took off 5 bases at V and 6 bases at J, with 13 bases between the two ends. CDR3 size: 13 residues. Germline CDR1 LNHDA, CDR2 SQIVND (reference sequence).